The T cell receptor beta chain under discussion was sequenced for a study of cytomegalovirus exposure and HLA in healthy donors (dated by TCRdb to the late 2010s). Regarding the study in general: An earlier analysis of 550 to 700 of the donors reported more than 250 Gb of sequence data and some 120 million unique TCR beta sequences from 150 million to 200 million T cells. An early release covering roughly 580 HLA-typed donors comprised around 300 gigabases of sequencing data and around 80 million unique TCR sequences. The genetic ancestry cluster associated with self-reported Caucasian donors included about four fifths of the roughly 380 genotyped donors. The aim of the study was to test whether cataloging public T cell receptors could identify signatures of past pathogen exposure. The T cell repertoires of around 670 subjects were profiled by immunosequencing and related to cytomegalovirus serostatus. Besides the first cohort of 550 to 750 subjects, a separate validation cohort made up of roughly 130 different subjects was used. To predict cytomegalovirus infection status, the study combined high-throughput TCR immunosequencing, statistical association of individual TCRs with disease status, and machine learning. In a later analysis, previously published TCR beta repertoires from some 640 donors were re-analyzed and high-resolution HLA genotyping was added so that TCR occurrence patterns could be studied. Rather than using new phenotypic data, the later analysis identified candidate immune exposures from TCR beta sequences and from how often those sequences occurred across donors. An earlier analysis of 450 to 750 of the donors used high-throughput TCR beta sequencing to judge whether each TCR beta V gene segment behaved as functional or pseudogenic. Donor age, sex, ethnicity and CMV serostatus were collected together with the repertoire data. In a later genetic analysis, genome-wide SNP genotypes for about three fifths of the 666 donors were used, and that subset was treated as a discovery cohort. All discovery cohort repertoires had been generated on a single sequencing platform. Both class I and class II loci were covered by HLA typing, at four-digit resolution. Typing coverage varied by locus: 629-630 donors for A, B, C, DRB1 and DQB1; around 560 for DQA1; approximately 610 for DPA1; around 490 for DPB1. Roughly 5 DR-DQ haplotypes were treated as single units for association and clustering because of strong linkage in the cohort. On average, around 200,000 unique TCR beta nucleotide sequences were sequenced per donor among 350 to 400 genotyped donors of the cohort, with around 19% of those sequences being non-productive.

Findings and caveats that apply to the study as a whole: Some IMGT-functional V segments, including TRBV6-2 and TRBV6-3, could not be distinguished by the 87-base-pair reads and were therefore excluded. According to a later analysis, parvovirus B19, influenza, CMV and Epstein-Barr virus appeared linked to several top co-occurrence clusters. V-gene and J-gene trimming of TCR beta chains was associated with a missense DCLRE1C variant in a later genetic analysis, and the association was replicated in an independent cohort. Because counts were too low, 15 to 20 rarely observed V segments, including chromosome 9 orphons, were excluded from the earlier analysis of fewer than 650 of the donors. A later analysis associated about 16,000 TCR beta sequences with specific HLA alleles at a false discovery rate of 0.05. The sequencing pipeline was judged likely to have produced a cluster of highly shared sequence variants as a technical artifact. In a later genetic analysis, fewer N-insertions in productive TCRs were reported among donors in an Asian-associated ancestry cluster than the approximately 670-donor mean. The classifier was reported to diagnose cytomegalovirus status with high specificity and sensitivity in both the original cohort and the validation cohort. When HLA alleles, especially DR and DQ, strongly co-occurred, attributing TCR associations to individual alleles was difficult. Immune exposure information for the cohort was limited to CMV serostatus. Across donors, most TCR sequences were observed very rarely, whereas some public TCRs were present in many individuals. According to a later analysis, most CMV-associated TCR beta chains appeared to be HLA-restricted, and the HLA associations seemed to be driven largely by CMV exposure. In a later analysis, the rate of TCR association differed among HLA loci, with DRB1 alleles having the most associated TCRs and HLA-C alleles having the fewest. A further reported finding was that TCR beta sequences accurately predicted the HLA-A and HLA-B alleles for most subjects in the first cohort. Linkage disequilibrium might explain the correlated functional status among segregating V segments, but an unknown experimental factor could not be ruled out. In this cohort, only TCR beta chains were sequenced, and detectable features were limited by the absence of alpha or paired-chain data. Broadly in line with IMGT annotations, most TCR beta V segments showed up in productive rearrangements about 90% or about 30% of the time in an earlier analysis of roughly 590 of the donors. The study listed 164 TCR beta chains as associated with cytomegalovirus. In vitro tests confirmed that a few of the cytomegalovirus-associated TCR beta chains recognize cytomegalovirus antigens. The authors suggested that the approach could potentially be extended to other disease states and immunological phenotypes. Presence/absence analyses assumed roughly uniform sequencing depth across donors, an assumption that may not hold. Because HLA typing was unavailable for some donors at each locus, only the typed subset was used in association tests. Compared with equally common non-associated chains, HLA-associated TCR beta chains in a later analysis were more clonally expanded and had lower generation probabilities.

Library construction relied on the immunoSEQ multiplex PCR assay. For the multiplex PCR, a mixture combining 60 forward primers for TCR Vbeta segments and 13 reverse primers for TCR Jbeta segments was used. The CDR3 region of rearranged TCR beta genes was amplified from genomic DNA by a multiplex PCR assay. On the Illumina HiSeq System, the amplified TCR beta libraries were sequenced as 87-base-pair reads. From the authors' description of their analysis: Across the 670 or so repertoires, a later analysis counted roughly 77 million unique TCR beta chains, 8.5 million to 12 million of which were shared by at least two donors. Raw reads were error-corrected and collapsed into unique sequences with a nearest-neighbor algorithm that merged closely related sequences to remove PCR and sequencing errors. CDR3 sequences were aligned to IMGT reference sequences to assign V, D and J gene segments. For a sequence to be retained, a match of at least six nucleotides to both a V gene segment and a J gene segment was required. Rearrangements were called productive when the CDR3 lacked stop codons and stayed in frame with V and J; all others were non-productive. CDR3 was defined according to IMGT convention as the region running from the second conserved V-encoded cysteine to the conserved J-encoded phenylalanine. The earlier analysis of about 590 of the donors excluded sequences that lacked an unambiguous match to a single V gene segment. In an earlier analysis of several hundred of the donors, a V segment was called functional when productive rearrangements were above 56.7%, and segregating when the standard deviation between donors exceeded 5%. A statistical classification framework was built for diagnosing cytomegalovirus status from the catalog of TCR beta chain sequences. In a later analysis, TCR nucleotide sequences were compared against IMGT/GENE-DB human TR gene sequences so that V and J genes could be assigned. The TCRdist pipeline was used in a later analysis to assign CDR3 sequences and most-parsimonious VDJ recombination scenarios. A later analysis defined each TCR beta chain by its CDR3 amino acid sequence plus V-gene family, and excluded reads lacking a unique V-gene family. To address suspected cross-contamination and a sequencing artifact, a later analysis removed a few hundred highly shared, low-generation-probability nucleotide sequences. In a later analysis, a clonal expansion index for each public chain was calculated from normalized within-repertoire ranks of inferred template counts. Generation probabilities in a later analysis came from a VDJ recombination model fitted to out-of-frame rearrangements, and those results were checked against IGoR. In a later analysis, TCR-TCR, TCR-HLA and TCR-CMV co-occurrence was scored with hypergeometric tests, and a repertoire-size bias correction was applied to TCR pairs. To estimate false discovery rates, a later analysis permuted the HLA or CMV assignments 20 times. In a later analysis, co-occurring TCRs were grouped using DBSCAN, and TCRdist sequence similarity was added for clustering within HLA-allele-positive subsets. Co-occurrence clustering excluded repertoires with fewer than 30,000 or more than 120,000 public chains, plus five with anomalous nucleotide sharing. The immuneACCESS repertoire file appears here via TCRdb, limited to in-frame rearrangements. These files lack a portion of the clones; in checked studies, under half of the deficit traces to unresolved V genes, and the cause of the others is not known. From that table come the V and J calls and clone size; the DNA was used to work out D and trimming. The sample table shows roughly 220,000 clones, and almost 70% are seen once. The ten largest clones add up to less than 3% of the sample.

In total, about 650 healthy bone marrow donors made up the cohort. Cohort members were all nominally healthy when sampled, although unrecorded immune exposures were likely present. The donor tested CMV seropositive and was one of the 289 seropositive cohort members. A peripheral blood sample was collected from each donor, and TCR beta sequencing was performed on peripheral blood mononuclear cells. Genomic DNA was extracted from the blood cell samples with the Qiagen DNeasy Blood Extraction Kit. CDR1 is given as SGHRS and CDR2 as YFSETQ, both from the germline V gene. V sheds 2 bases and J sheds 3 bases, leaving 18 bases between their ends. The CDR3, from cysteine to phenylalanine, totals 16 residues. The sequence is cut down to CDR3 DNA, 48 bases in frame from base 1. This clone has just a few counts. The antigen it binds to is not known. No qualities accompany the bases; no much larger clone lies one base away.

The receptor's source is a man aged 40-50 years in good health and CMV-seropositive. The chain is encoded by TRBV5-1 joined to TRBJ2-7; the D region possibly corresponds to TRBD1 (5 bases align). The specimen sequenced was PBMCs. The CDR3 corresponds to CASSFFPPDSSYEQYF. The nucleotide sequence reads as follows: TGCGCCAGCAGCTTTTTCCCCCCCGACAGTAGCTACGAGCAGTACTTC.